Sequencing of this TCR beta chain was carried out in a study of identical twins. Germline lookup yields CDR1 SGHDN and CDR2 FVKESK. V lost 0 bases and J lost 3, with 11 bases in between. This CDR3 contains 15 residues. MiXCR, applied by TCRdb to the 5' RACE reads, yields one record per CDR3 protein. The sample includes 250,000 to 300,000 distinct CDR3 sequences, about 8.9% seen only once; the top ten take 3% to 3.5%. This clonotype was counted ten times or more. These data were also reused for a study on yellow fever vaccine responses in identical twins.

The chain is built from TRBV14 and TRBJ1-1; D gene uncertain. The sequenced material came from CD8+ T cells sorted from blood. The clonotype was recovered from a woman under 30 in good health. In nucleotides, the CDR3 is TGTGCCAGCAGCCAAGATCGAGGAAGGGACACTGAAGCTTTCTTT. It codes for CASSQDRGRDTEAFF.